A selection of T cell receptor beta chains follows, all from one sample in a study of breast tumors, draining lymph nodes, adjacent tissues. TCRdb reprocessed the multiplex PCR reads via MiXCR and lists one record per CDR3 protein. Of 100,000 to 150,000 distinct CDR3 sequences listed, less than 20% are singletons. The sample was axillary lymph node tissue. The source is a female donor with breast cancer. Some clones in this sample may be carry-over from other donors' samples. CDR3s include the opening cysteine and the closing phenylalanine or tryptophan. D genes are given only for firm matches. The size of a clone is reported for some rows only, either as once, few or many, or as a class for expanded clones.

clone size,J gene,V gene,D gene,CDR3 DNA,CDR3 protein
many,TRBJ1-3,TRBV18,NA,TGTGCCAGCTCACCAGAGGGGTTAAACACCATATATTTT,CASSPEGLNTIYF
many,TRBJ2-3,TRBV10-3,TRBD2,TGTGCCATCGAGACTAGCGGGGCCGGCGGATGCACCTATTTT,CAIETSGAGGCTYF
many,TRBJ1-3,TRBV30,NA,TGTGCCTGGAGTCGGGGCACTGGAAACACCATATATTTT,CAWSRGTGNTIYF
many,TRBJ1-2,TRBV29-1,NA,TGCAGCGTTGAAGATCGTAACGTGAACTATGGCTACACCTTC,CSVEDRNVNYGYTF
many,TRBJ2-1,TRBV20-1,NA,TGCAGTGCTAGGGGGAAAGGGGCTTCCTACAATGAGCAGTTCTTC,CSARGKGASYNEQFF
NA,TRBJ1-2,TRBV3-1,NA,TGTGCCAGCAGCCAAGGTGAGAGGGTTGGCTACACCTTC,CASSQGERVGYTF
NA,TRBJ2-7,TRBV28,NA,TGTGCCAGCAGTTTACTAGTGGGATCGTGGGAGCAGTACTTC,CASSLLVGSWEQYF
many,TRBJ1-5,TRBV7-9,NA,TGTGCCAGCAGCCGCACGGATAGCAATCAGCCCCAGCATTTT,CASSRTDSNQPQHF
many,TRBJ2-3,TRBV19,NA,TGTGCCAGTAGTATATCTTCAGATACGCAGTATTTT,CASSISSDTQYF
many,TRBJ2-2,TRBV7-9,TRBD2,TGTGCCAGCAACTCGGGGGGTAGCACCGGGGAGCTGTTTTTT,CASNSGGSTGELFF
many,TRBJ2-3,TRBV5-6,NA,TGTGCCAGCAGCTCGCTACAAACAGATACGCAGTATTTT,CASSSLQTDTQYF
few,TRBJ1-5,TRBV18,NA,TGTGCCAGCTCACCGAGTCAGGATCAGCCCCAGCATTTT,CASSPSQDQPQHF
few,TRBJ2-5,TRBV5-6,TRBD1,TGTGCCAGCAGCCCAGGGACAGCAGCAATCCAGTACTTC,CASSPGTAAIQYF
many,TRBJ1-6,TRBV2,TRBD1,TGTGCCAGCAGCGGAGGGGGCCCCAATTCACCCCTCCACTTT,CASSGGGPNSPLHF
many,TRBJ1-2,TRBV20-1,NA,TGCAGTGCCCTAGAGGCGGGTTATGGCTACACCTTC,CSALEAGYGYTF
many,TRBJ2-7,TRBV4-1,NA,TGCGCCAGCAGCCGGGCCCTTGGGGGGACCTACGAGCAGTACTTC,CASSRALGGTYEQYF
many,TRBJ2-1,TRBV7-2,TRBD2,TGTGCCAGCAGCTTAGATCCGGGCGGGAGTATCTACAATGAGCAGTTCTTC,CASSLDPGGSIYNEQFF
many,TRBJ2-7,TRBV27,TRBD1,TGTGCCAGCAGTTTGAGGGACAGGGGTGACGAGCAGTACTTC,CASSLRDRGDEQYF